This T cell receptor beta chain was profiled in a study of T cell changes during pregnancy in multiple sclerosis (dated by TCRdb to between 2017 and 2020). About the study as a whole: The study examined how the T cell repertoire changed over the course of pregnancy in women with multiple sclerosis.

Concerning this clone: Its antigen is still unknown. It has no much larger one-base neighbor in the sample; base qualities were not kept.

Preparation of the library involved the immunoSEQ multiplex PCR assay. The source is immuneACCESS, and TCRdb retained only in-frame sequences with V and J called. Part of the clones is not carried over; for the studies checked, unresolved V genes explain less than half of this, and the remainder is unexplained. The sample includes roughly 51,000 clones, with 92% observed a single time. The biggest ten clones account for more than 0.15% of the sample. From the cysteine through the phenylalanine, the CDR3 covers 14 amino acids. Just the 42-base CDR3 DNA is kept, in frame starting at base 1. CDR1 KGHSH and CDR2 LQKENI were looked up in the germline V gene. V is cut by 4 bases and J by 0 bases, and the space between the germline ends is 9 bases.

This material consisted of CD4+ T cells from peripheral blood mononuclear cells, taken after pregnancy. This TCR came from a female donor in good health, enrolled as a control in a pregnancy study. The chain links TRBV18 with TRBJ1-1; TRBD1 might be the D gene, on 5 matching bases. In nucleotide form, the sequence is TGTGCCAGCTCACGGGGGGATATGAACACTGAAGCTTTCTTT. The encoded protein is CASSRGDMNTEAFF.